One sample yielded the 12 T cell receptor beta chains listed below, sequenced in a study of response to subunit inactivated influenza vaccine (dated by TCRdb to 2016 to 2019). Libraries were made using RT-PCR. The data were produced on an Illumina HiSeq 2500. TCRdb reran the public reads through fastp at Q25 and MiXCR, keeping productive beta chains. Rows are combined by CDR3 protein, so each entry shows the most common genes and DNA. This sample has roughly 500,000 distinct CDR3 sequences in its table, and 25% of those were observed once. About 1.9% of the sample comes from the top ten. The starting material was CD4+ T cells sorted from PBMCs, obtained approximately 5 days after vaccination. These receptors came from a man in his forties or fifties who received an inactivated influenza vaccine. Donor details come from another sample of the same person, matched by shared clones.

The chain is built from TRBV5-1 and TRBJ1-2; unclear D gene. This CDR3 region has 15 residues. Trimming took off 4 bases at V and 0 bases at J, with 13 bases between the two ends. In germline, CDR1 is SGHRS, CDR2 YFSETQ. The CDR3 reads CASSVEGGSNYGYTF. In nucleotides, the CDR3 is TGCGCCAGCAGCGTCGAGGGCGGATCTAACTATGGCTACACCTTC. Supplemented by reference TRBV5-1 and TRBJ1-2, the full variable domain reads KAGVTQTPRYLIKTRGQQVTLSCSPISGHRSVSWYQQTPGQGLQFLFEYFSETQRNKGNFPGRFSGRQFSNSRSEMNVSTLELGDSALYLCASSVEGGSNYGYTFGSGTRLTVV.

This clonotype has only a few counts. The chain recombines TRBV6-1 with TRBJ2-1; the D call may be TRBD1 or TRBD2 (5 bases each). Between the trimmed V and J ends, which lost 5 bases and 1 base, there was a span of 12 bases. Germline CDR1 and CDR2: MNHNS and SASEGT. CDR3 length: 15 residues. The CDR3: CASSTREWSYNEQFF. The CDR3 nucleotides are TGTGCCAGCAGTACCAGGGAGTGGTCCTACAATGAGCAGTTCTTC.

CDR3 coding DNA: TGTGCCATCAGTGAGTCCAGGGGCGGCTACTCCTACGAGCAGTACTTC. Encoded protein: CAISESRGGYSYEQYF. The chain carries TRBV10-3 and TRBJ2-7, with D tentatively TRBD1 (6 bases). The CDR3 spans 16 residues. Germline loops: CDR1 ENHRY, CDR2 SYGVKD. The V end lost 0 bases, the J end lost 0 bases, and 12 bases lay between the germline ends.

This rearrangement joins TRBV28 to TRBJ2-1; the match to TRBD2 covers 9 bases. CDR3 size: 14 residues. CDR1 is MDHEN, CDR2 SYDVKM, per germline. The CDR3 loop reads CASERRGGRGEQFF. The DNA for the CDR3 is TGTGCGTCGGAGAGGCGGGGGGGCAGAGGTGAGCAGTTCTTC. Full variable domain (outside the CDR3, taken from reference TRBV28 and TRBJ2-1): DVKVTQSSRYLVKRTGEKVFLECVQDMDHENMFWYRQDPGLGLRLIYFSYDVKMKEKGDIPEGYSVSREKKERFSLILESASTNQTSMYLCASERRGGRGEQFFGPGTRLTVL.

This clonotype was recorded a few times. The chain uses TRBV4-3 and TRBJ2-5, with D maybe TRBD2 (5 bases). The CDR3 is made up of 16 amino acids. Trimming shortened V by 0 bases and J by 2 bases, and 13 bases separated the two germline ends. CDR1 LGHNA and CDR2 YSLEER come from the germline V gene. The CDR3, as DNA: TGCGCCAGCAGCCAAGAGATGGCCCGAGGGCAAGAGACCCAGTACTTC. The encoded protein is CASSQEMARGQETQYF.

This clonotype was counted only a few times. This chain uses TRBV12-3 or TRBV12-4 with TRBJ2-2; 8 nucleotides line up with TRBD1. V dropped 10 bases and J dropped 4; count of bases not matched to a gene: 8. The CDR3 runs 14 residues. Here the CDR3 DNA reads TGTGCCACCTCCAGGGGGCTTCTCACCGGGGAGCTGTTTTTT. This translates into CATSRGLLTGELFF.

This clonotype has more than one count but fewer than ten. V usage is TRBV5-1 and J usage is TRBJ2-3, with a tentative D call TRBD2 (6 bases). The CDR3 covers 14 residues. V gave up 4 bases and J gave up 5 bases, with 14 bases separating them. Germline values: CDR1 SGHRS, CDR2 YFSETQ. CDR3 coding DNA: TGCGCCAGCAGCGCGGGACTTCCAAGAGATACGCAGTATTTT. It translates to CASSAGLPRDTQYF.

This clonotype was detected only a few times. The genes are TRBV7-2 and TRBJ2-7, with D perhaps TRBD1 or TRBD2 (7 bases each). The CDR3 has 15 amino acids. V lost 4 bases and J 0 bases, leaving 13 bases between the germline ends. Germline CDR1 is SGHTA and CDR2 is FQGNSA. CDR3 nucleotide sequence: TGTGCCAGCAGCTCAGGGGGGGGAAGCTCCTACGAGCAGTACTTC. Protein sequence: CASSSGGGSSYEQYF.

The V gene is TRBV29-1, the J gene TRBJ1-1, with D tentatively TRBD1 (6 bases). This CDR3 region has 13 residues. Trimming took off 7 bases at V and 1 base at J, with 13 bases between the two ends. Germline V gene sequence: CDR1 SQVTM, CDR2 ANQGSEA. The CDR3 sequence is CSAGGGPNTEAFF. In DNA form, the CDR3 reads TGCAGCGCAGGAGGGGGGCCGAACACTGAAGCTTTCTTT. Together with reference TRBV29-1 and TRBJ1-1, the CDR3 gives the full variable domain: SAVISQKPSRDICQRGTSLTIQCQVDSQVTMMFWYRQQPGQSLTLIATANQGSEATYESGFVIDKFPISRPNLTFSTLTVSNMSPEDSSIYLCSAGGGPNTEAFFGQGTRLTVV.

The gene calls are TRBV5-1 and TRBJ1-1; TRBD1 aligns across 7 bases. The CDR3 sequence is 13 residues long. CDR1 and CDR2 (germline): SGHRS, YFSETQ. The junction had 3 bases not matched to a gene; V was cut back by 6 bases and J by 1 base. This CDR3 is CASNSGGNTEAFF. In DNA form, the CDR3 reads TGCGCCAGCAATTCAGGGGGGAACACTGAAGCTTTCTTT.

The chain employs TRBV7-2 and TRBJ2-2; 11 bases are shared with TRBD1. The CDR3 extends over 16 amino acids. Germline V gives CDR1 SGHTA, CDR2 FQGNSA. The V and J ends lost 1 base and 6 bases, in that order; junction bases with no gene match: 4. The CDR3 protein is CASSLVPGQGAGELFF. The CDR3 DNA sequence: TGTGCCAGCAGCTTAGTTCCGGGACAGGGGGCCGGGGAGCTGTTTTTT. Full variable domain (rest looked up from reference TRBV7-2 and TRBJ2-2): GAGVSQSPSNKVTEKGKDVELRCDPISGHTALYWYRQSLGQGLEFLIYFQGNSAPDKSGLPSDRFSAERTGGSVSTLTIQRTQQEDSAVYLCASSLVPGQGAGELFFGEGSRLTVL.

This clonotype was picked up a small number of times. The chain is built from TRBV29-1 and TRBJ2-3; TRBD2 agrees at 7 bases. The CDR3 loop spans 15 amino acids. Trimming at V came to 7 bases and at J to 1 base, leaving 11 bases not matched to a gene. Germline loops: CDR1 SQVTM, CDR2 ANQGSEA. The CDR3 sequence: CSGKGGGEGTDTQYF. CDR3 DNA: TGCAGCGGCAAGGGCGGGGGAGAAGGCACAGATACGCAGTATTTT.